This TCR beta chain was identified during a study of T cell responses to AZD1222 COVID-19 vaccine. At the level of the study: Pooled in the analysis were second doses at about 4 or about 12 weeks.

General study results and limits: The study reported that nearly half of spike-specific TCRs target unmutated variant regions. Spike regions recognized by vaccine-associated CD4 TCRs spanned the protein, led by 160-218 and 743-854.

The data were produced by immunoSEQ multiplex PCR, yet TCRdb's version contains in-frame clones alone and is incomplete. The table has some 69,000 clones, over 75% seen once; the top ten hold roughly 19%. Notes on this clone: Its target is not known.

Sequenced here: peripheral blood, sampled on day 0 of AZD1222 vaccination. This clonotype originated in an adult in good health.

CDR3 in amino acids: CASFTQGTSGDYGYTF. CDR3 DNA: TGTGCCAGCTTCACACAGGGTACCTCCGGGGACTATGGCTACACCTTC. The genes are TRBV25-1 and TRBJ1-2; possible D gene TRBD1, 6 bases. The CDR3 extends over 16 amino acids. The germline gives CDR1 MGHDK, CDR2 SYGVNS. V was clipped by 8 bases and J by 3 bases, with 22 bases between them.